This passage covers 7 T cell receptor beta chains from one sample sequenced in a study of T cell changes during pregnancy in multiple sclerosis. Repertoires were generated with immunoSEQ multiplex PCR, while TCRdb's copy carries only in-frame clones and drops some. The sample shows tens of thousands of clones, around 96% of them seen only once. Sequencing was performed on CD8+ T cells from peripheral blood mononuclear cells, taken after pregnancy. These receptors all stem from a female donor with multiple sclerosis, enrolled in a pregnancy study.

The V call is TRBV5-8, the J call TRBJ2-3; 10 bases align to TRBD2. Germline trimming cut 2 bases from V and 1 base from J; bases unmatched to any gene: 7. Germline CDR1 SGHTS, CDR2 YDEGEE. The CDR3 has 17 residues. The CDR3 coding sequence is TGTGCCAGCAGCTTTGGTCTGGGGACTAGCGGCACAGATACGCAGTATTTT. Translated, it gives CASSFGLGTSGTDTQYF.

CDR3 coding DNA: TGTGCCAGCAGCTTGCTCGGCGCAACTACGAACACCGGGGAGCTGTTTTTT. Its protein product is CASSLLGATTNTGELFF. V gene TRBV5-8 combines with J gene TRBJ2-2; D is undetermined. Germline V lookup: CDR1 SGHTS, CDR2 YDEGEE. This CDR3 is 17 amino acids long. V dropped 1 base and J dropped 0 bases, with 13 bases sitting between them. Full variable domain (remainder filled in from reference TRBV5-8 and TRBJ2-2): EAGVTQSPTHLIKTRGQQATLRCSPISGHTSVYWYQQALGLGLQFLLWYDEGEERNRGNFPPRFSGRQFPNYSSELNVNALELEDSALYLCASSLLGATTNTGELFFGEGSRLTVL.

Concerning this clone itself: An end of the junction differs from the germline gene, which may be a read error. The rearrangement joins TRBV7-7 to TRBJ2-1; the D gene is possibly TRBD1 (7 bases). In germline, CDR1 is SSHAT, CDR2 FNYEAQ (reference sequence). The CDR3 length is 19 residues. The CDR3 bases are TGTGCTAGCAGCCTAATTACAGGGGCAACTAGCTGGGTCCACAATGAGCAGTTCTTC. This translates into CASSLITGATSWVHNEQFF.

V usage is TRBV15 and J usage is TRBJ2-7; D uncertain. Germline CDR1 LNHNV, CDR2 YYDKDF (reference sequence). V was shortened by 0 bases and J by 1 base, with 7 bases between the two germline ends. CDR3 size: 14 residues. The CDR3 protein is CATSRDTQSYEQYF. CDR3 in DNA: TGTGCCACCAGCAGAGATACACAGTCCTACGAGCAGTACTTC. The whole variable domain, remainder taken from reference TRBV15 and TRBJ2-7, is DAMVIQNPRYQVTQFGKPVTLSCSQTLNHNVMYWYQQKSSQAPKLLFHYYDKDFNNEADTPDNFQSRRPNTSFCFLDIRSPGLGDTAMYLCATSRDTQSYEQYFGPGTRLTVT.

The gene calls are TRBV7-9 and TRBJ2-7, with D perhaps TRBD1 (6 bases). The CDR3 sequence is 14 residues long. V was shortened by 1 base and J by 7 bases, with 14 bases between the two germline ends. The V gene's germline CDR1 is SEHNR and CDR2 FQNEAQ (reference sequence). This chain's CDR3 is CASSLGGQQGEQYF. The CDR3 DNA is TGTGCCAGCAGCTTAGGTGGACAGCAAGGGGAGCAGTACTTC.

This sequence joins TRBV27 and TRBJ2-3, with 9 bases fitting TRBD2. This CDR3 region has 16 residues. Unmatched junction bases numbered 6, after V lost 2 bases and J lost 3 bases. In germline, CDR1 is MNHEY, CDR2 SMNVEV (reference sequence). The CDR3 sequence: CASSLAGGRQTDTQYF. CDR3 nucleotides: TGTGCCAGCAGTTTAGCGGGAGGGCGGCAAACAGATACGCAGTATTTT.

J is TRBJ2-1 and V is TRBV4-3; 14 bases are shared with TRBD2. Germline CDR1 is LGHNA and CDR2 is YSLEER. J was trimmed by 6 bases and V by 0 bases; bases with no gene match: 7. This CDR3 comprises 18 residues. This CDR3 is CASSQDRQGLAGVNEQFF. The CDR3 coding sequence is TGCGCCAGCAGCCAAGATCGGCAGGGACTAGCGGGAGTCAATGAGCAGTTCTTC.